Listed below are T cell receptor beta chains from one sample, sequenced in a study of cytomegalovirus exposure and HLA in healthy donors. TCRdb keeps only in-frame clones here, not all; method: immunoSEQ multiplex PCR. The table records more than 90,000 clones, approximately 80% of them present only once. Material for sequencing was PBMCs. The receptor source for this set is a middle-aged man in good health and CMV-seropositive. Both conserved end residues are part of each CDR3. Each record gives: CDR3 protein, CDR3 DNA, D gene, J gene, V gene, clone size. The D gene is left open where the match is weak. Size is omitted from some rows. Given values are once, few, many or a class for expanded clones.

CDR3: CASSSRQERSGYTF; DNA: TGTGCCAGTAGTTCCCGACAGGAAAGAAGCGGCTACACCTTC; D: NA; J: TRBJ1-2; V: TRBV19; size: NA
CDR3: CASSFLAGELFF; DNA: TGTGCCAGTAGTTTCCTCGCCGGGGAGCTGTTTTTT; D: NA; J: TRBJ2-2; V: TRBV19; size: NA
CDR3: CASSLLAGNNEQFF; DNA: TGCGCCAGCAGCTTACTAGCGGGGAACAATGAGCAGTTCTTC; D: TRBD2; J: TRBJ2-1; V: TRBV5-1; size: NA
CDR3: CASSLVVNSGGRNEQFF; DNA: TGTGCCAGCAGTCTGGTCGTGAATAGCGGGGGGAGGAATGAGCAGTTCTTC; D: TRBD2; J: TRBJ2-1; V: TRBV28; size: NA
CDR3: CASSPGQGWTEAFF; DNA: TGTGCCAGCAGCCCGGGACAGGGATGGACTGAAGCTTTCTTT; D: TRBD1; J: TRBJ1-1; V: TRBV6-1; size: once
CDR3: CASSVGGSNNEQFF; DNA: TGTGCCAGCAGCGTAGGAGGGTCCAACAATGAGCAGTTCTTC; D: NA; J: TRBJ2-1; V: TRBV9; size: NA
CDR3: CASSVQGRNTEAFF; DNA: TGTGCCAGCAGTGTCCAGGGCCGAAACACTGAAGCTTTCTTT; D: NA; J: TRBJ1-1; V: TRBV2; size: few
CDR3: CASSLVRGSNQPQHF; DNA: TGTGCCAGCAGTTTAGTCAGGGGTAGCAATCAGCCCCAGCATTTT; D: NA; J: TRBJ1-5; V: TRBV27; size: NA
CDR3: CASSPPGSRSGEQYF; DNA: TGTGCCAGCAGTCCCCCGGGCTCCCGGAGCGGCGAGCAGTACTTC; D: NA; J: TRBJ2-7; V: TRBV7-2; size: NA
CDR3: CASSPQPQGTEQYF; DNA: TGTGCCAGCAGCCCGCAGCCCCAGGGTACCGAGCAGTACTTC; D: NA; J: TRBJ2-7; V: TRBV9; size: NA
CDR3: CASSRTGTNEKLFF; DNA: TGTGCCAGCAGCAGGACAGGGACTAATGAAAAACTGTTTTTT; D: TRBD1; J: TRBJ1-4; V: TRBV7-9; size: few
CDR3: CASSLEGARGYTF; DNA: TGCGCCAGCAGCTTGGAGGGGGCGAGAGGCTACACCTTC; D: TRBD1; J: TRBJ1-2; V: TRBV5-1; size: NA
CDR3: CASSFRPGNEQFF; DNA: TGTGCCAGCAGCTTCCGTCCCGGCAATGAGCAGTTCTTC; D: NA; J: TRBJ2-1; V: TRBV5-6; size: NA
CDR3: CSAHRGRNTEAFF; DNA: TGCAGCGCACACCGGGGGAGGAACACTGAAGCTTTCTTT; D: NA; J: TRBJ1-1; V: TRBV29-1; size: NA
CDR3: CAWRGGLADNSEQFF; DNA: TGTGCCTGGAGGGGGGGACTAGCGGACAATTCGGAGCAGTTCTTC; D: TRBD2; J: TRBJ2-1; V: TRBV30; size: NA
CDR3: CASSQGWTGLNTEAFF; DNA: TGCGCCAGCAGCCAAGGTTGGACAGGGCTGAACACTGAAGCTTTCTTT; D: TRBD1; J: TRBJ1-1; V: TRBV4-3; size: NA
CDR3: CASRTPGAGGLGDTQYF; DNA: TGTGCCAGCAGGACACCCGGGGCGGGGGGCCTCGGAGATACGCAGTATTTT; D: TRBD2; J: TRBJ2-3; V: TRBV7-9; size: few
CDR3: CASTKVAGTKSEQYF; DNA: TGTGCCAGCACAAAGGTAGCGGGAACGAAAAGCGAGCAGTACTTC; D: TRBD2; J: TRBJ2-7; V: TRBV5-4; size: NA
CDR3: CASSPRQEGPYGYTF; DNA: TGTGCCAGCTCACCCCGCCAGGAGGGTCCCTATGGCTACACCTTC; D: NA; J: TRBJ1-2; V: TRBV18; size: NA
CDR3: CASSGRRNEQFF; DNA: TGTGCCAGCAGCGGTAGGAGGAATGAGCAGTTCTTC; D: NA; J: TRBJ2-1; V: TRBV11-2; size: NA
CDR3: CASLTQQGTPGYTF; DNA: TGTGCCAGCCTCACCCAGCAGGGAACACCCGGCTACACCTTC; D: NA; J: TRBJ1-2; V: TRBV6-1; size: once
CDR3: CASSGFSGSDTQYF; DNA: TGTGCCAGCAGTGGTTTCAGCGGGAGTGATACGCAGTATTTT; D: TRBD2; J: TRBJ2-3; V: TRBV2; size: NA
CDR3: CASQGAVYNEQFF; DNA: TGTGCCAGCCAGGGGGCCGTCTACAATGAGCAGTTCTTC; D: TRBD1; J: TRBJ2-1; V: TRBV5-6; size: NA
CDR3: CASSYSSRDGYTF; DNA: TGTGCCAGCAGTTACTCATCGCGGGATGGCTACACCTTC; D: NA; J: TRBJ1-2; V: TRBV6-5; size: NA
CDR3: CASSPFTAGRAGNIQYF; DNA: TGTGCCAGCTCACCGTTCACAGCGGGAAGGGCGGGAAACATTCAGTACTTC; D: TRBD2; J: TRBJ2-4; V: TRBV18; size: NA
CDR3: CASSAQGVDTQYF; DNA: TGTGCCAGCAGTGCGCAGGGGGTTGATACGCAGTATTTT; D: TRBD1; J: TRBJ2-3; V: TRBV25-1; size: few
CDR3: CASSFGGTDTQYF; DNA: TGTGCCAGCAGCTTTGGGGGGACAGATACGCAGTATTTT; D: NA; J: TRBJ2-3; V: TRBV5-4; size: NA
CDR3: CASSPLQPPEAFF; DNA: TGTGCCAGCAGCCCCTTACAGCCGCCCGAAGCTTTCTTT; D: NA; J: TRBJ1-1; V: TRBV7-6; size: NA